Listed below are T cell receptor beta chains from one sample, sequenced in a study of blood T cells in healthy people across ages. TCRdb re-analysed the 5' RACE reads in MiXCR, keeping a single row per CDR3 protein. The sample includes hundreds of thousands of distinct CDR3 sequences, over 40% of them seen just once. The sequenced sample was blood. These receptors came from a woman at least 80 years old in good health. Both conserved end residues are part of each CDR3. The order of the fields is CDR3 protein, CDR3 DNA, J gene, D gene, clone size, V gene. D genes are given only for firm matches. Size is stated for part of the rows, as once, few or many counts, or as a class when the clone is expanded.

CSAISLGAGALLYEQYF,TGCAGTGCTATTAGTTTAGGAGCGGGAGCCTTACTTTACGAGCAGTACTTC,TRBJ2-7,TRBD2,many,TRBV20-1
CASTPDSGELNIQYF,TGTGCCAGCACCCCGGATAGCGGGGAATTAAACATTCAGTACTTC,TRBJ2-4,TRBD2,many,TRBV12-3/TRBV12-4
CATSLGYEQYF,TGTGCCACCAGCCTGGGATACGAGCAGTACTTC,TRBJ2-7,NA,NA,TRBV24-1
CASSRGRDYNEQYF,TGTGCCAGCTCTCGGGGGAGGGACTACAATGAGCAGTACTTC,TRBJ2-7,TRBD2,once,TRBV18
CAANQGENIQYF,TGTGCCGCCAATCAGGGCGAAAACATTCAGTACTTC,TRBJ2-4,NA,NA,TRBV6-6
CATNDRRQETQYF,TGTGCCACCAATGACAGGCGCCAAGAGACCCAGTACTTC,TRBJ2-5,NA,NA,TRBV15
CASSVGGGSNTGELFF,TGTGCCAGCAGCGTAGGCGGGGGATCGAACACCGGGGAGCTGTTTTTT,TRBJ2-2,TRBD2,few,TRBV9
CSAGNQNEQFF,TGCAGCGCCGGGAACCAAAATGAGCAGTTCTTC,TRBJ2-1,NA,NA,TRBV29-1
CASSLGGQGRVNEQFF,TGCGCCAGCAGCTTGGGGGGACAGGGGAGAGTCAATGAGCAGTTCTTC,TRBJ2-1,TRBD1,few,TRBV5-1
CASSPLRQGDHEQYF,TGTGCCAGCAGTCCGCTCCGACAGGGAGATCACGAGCAGTACTTC,TRBJ2-7,TRBD1,NA,TRBV12-3/TRBV12-4
CASSLRSPGSGTKNIQYF,TGTGCCAGCAGTTTAAGGTCCCCAGGGTCAGGGACCAAAAACATTCAGTACTTC,TRBJ2-4,NA,NA,TRBV27
CSADRASMNTEAFF,TGCAGCGCTGACCGGGCCTCCATGAACACTGAAGCTTTCTTT,TRBJ1-1,NA,few,TRBV29-1
CASSVEGWGKNIQYF,TGTGCCAGCAGCGTAGAGGGCTGGGGCAAAAACATTCAGTACTTC,TRBJ2-4,NA,many,TRBV9
CASSLHRGSYGYTF,TGCGCCAGCAGCTTACACAGGGGCAGCTATGGCTACACCTTC,TRBJ1-2,TRBD1,NA,TRBV5-1
CASSLKKHSSGNTIYF,TGTGCCAGCAGCTTAAAAAAACACAGTTCTGGAAACACCATATATTTT,TRBJ1-3,NA,NA,TRBV7-9
CASTSGGVGGTDTQYF,TGTGCCAGCACCTCTGGGGGGGTCGGTGGTACAGATACGCAGTATTTT,TRBJ2-3,TRBD2,NA,TRBV12-3/TRBV12-4
CSAMDGSNSYEQYF,TGCAGTGCTATGGATGGAAGTAACTCCTACGAGCAGTACTTC,TRBJ2-7,NA,few,TRBV20-1
CASRQEGPQHF,TGCGCCAGCCGGCAGGAGGGGCCCCAGCATTTT,TRBJ1-5,NA,NA,TRBV5-1
CASSHQLSQGVVQYF,TGTGCCAGCAGTCACCAACTATCACAGGGGGTGGTGCAGTACTTC,TRBJ2-7,TRBD1,many,TRBV12-3/TRBV12-4
CASSLAARAEAFF,TGTGCCAGCAGCTTAGCGGCCAGGGCTGAAGCTTTCTTT,TRBJ1-1,NA,few,TRBV7-9
CASSYSGTGAREQYF,TGTGCCAGCAGTTACTCTGGGACAGGGGCTCGCGAGCAGTACTTC,TRBJ2-7,TRBD1,many,TRBV6-6
CASSPRLAARGYF,TGTGCCAGCAGCCCGAGACTAGCGGCCCGCGGGTACTTC,TRBJ2-4,TRBD2,NA,TRBV3-1
CASSSRDRAYSYEQYF,TGTGCCAGCAGTTCAAGGGACAGGGCCTACTCCTACGAGCAGTACTTC,TRBJ2-7,TRBD1,NA,TRBV12-3/TRBV12-4
CSARVGTEDSPLHF,TGCAGTGCTAGAGTTGGGACAGAGGATTCACCCCTCCACTTT,TRBJ1-6,TRBD1,NA,TRBV20-1
CSARGTTPQDTQYF,TGCAGTGCTAGAGGGACTACCCCTCAAGATACGCAGTATTTT,TRBJ2-3,NA,NA,TRBV20-1
CSVDRGIETQYF,TGCAGCGTTGACAGGGGGATAGAGACCCAGTACTTC,TRBJ2-5,TRBD1,NA,TRBV29-1
CSVPFPTDTQYF,TGCAGCGTCCCCTTTCCCACAGATACGCAGTATTTT,TRBJ2-3,NA,few,TRBV29-1
CASSQERRRSTDTQYF,TGTGCCAGCAGCCAAGAAAGGCGGAGAAGCACAGATACGCAGTATTTT,TRBJ2-3,NA,many,TRBV3-1
CASRAGLGLAGMGAYNEQFF,TGCGCCAGTAGGGCTGGTTTGGGACTAGCGGGAATGGGGGCCTACAATGAGCAGTTCTTC,TRBJ2-1,TRBD2,NA,TRBV5-1
CSAGRLNTEAFF,TGCAGCGCCGGACGGCTGAACACTGAAGCTTTCTTT,TRBJ1-1,NA,many,TRBV29-1
CSALDSGRTHEQYF,TGCAGTGCTTTGGATAGCGGGAGAACCCACGAGCAGTACTTC,TRBJ2-7,TRBD2,NA,TRBV20-1
CSVRTVYNEQFF,TGCAGCGTTCGGACTGTTTACAATGAGCAGTTCTTC,TRBJ2-1,NA,NA,TRBV29-1
CASSLKAGQGYNEQFF,TGTGCCAGCAGCTTAAAAGCGGGACAGGGTTACAATGAGCAGTTCTTC,TRBJ2-1,TRBD1,NA,TRBV11-1
CAIYDGGTEAFF,TGTGCCATCTATGACGGAGGCACTGAAGCTTTCTTT,TRBJ1-1,NA,many,TRBV10-3
CAGSQEGRESGEAFF,TGTGCCGGCAGCCAAGAAGGCAGGGAGAGTGGTGAAGCTTTCTTT,TRBJ1-1,NA,few,TRBV3-1
CASSPNGGGIEQYF,TGTGCCAGCAGTCCAAACGGCGGGGGGATTGAGCAGTACTTC,TRBJ2-5,TRBD2,many,TRBV27
CASSQEALAVSSYNEQFF,TGCGCCAGCAGCCAAGAGGCCCTAGCGGTGAGCTCCTACAATGAGCAGTTCTTC,TRBJ2-1,TRBD2,NA,TRBV4-1
CASSYSSANEQFF,TGTGCCAGCAGTTACTCGTCCGCGAATGAGCAGTTCTTC,TRBJ2-1,NA,many,TRBV6-6
CSASSLADSTDTQYF,TGCAGTGCTAGCAGCCTAGCGGACTCCACAGATACGCAGTATTTT,TRBJ2-3,TRBD2,NA,TRBV20-1
CSARDHTGREAFF,TGCAGTGCTAGAGACCACACAGGGCGTGAAGCTTTCTTT,TRBJ1-1,NA,few,TRBV20-1
CASRFGGNQPQHF,TGTGCCAGCAGATTCGGGGGGAATCAGCCCCAGCATTTT,TRBJ1-5,NA,NA,TRBV2
CASSPRGRGADTQYF,TGTGCCAGCAGCCCCAGGGGCCGAGGGGCAGATACGCAGTATTTT,TRBJ2-3,NA,many,TRBV28
CSAQRGGSNEQFF,TGCAGTGCCCAACGGGGGGGCTCGAATGAGCAGTTCTTC,TRBJ2-1,TRBD2,NA,TRBV20-1
CASSVELGTRQETQYF,TGTGCCAGCAGCGTAGAATTAGGAACAAGGCAAGAGACCCAGTACTTC,TRBJ2-5,NA,NA,TRBV9
CASSSQTTDTQYF,TGTGCCAGCAGCTCCCAGACCACAGATACGCAGTATTTT,TRBJ2-3,NA,many,TRBV7-2
CASSDREGAGANVLTF,TGTGCCAGCAGCGACAGGGAGGGCGCTGGGGCCAACGTCCTGACTTTC,TRBJ2-6,NA,NA,TRBV4-2
CAISTSGRYNEQFF,TGTGCCATCAGCACTAGCGGGAGATACAATGAGCAGTTCTTC,TRBJ2-1,TRBD2,many,TRBV10-3